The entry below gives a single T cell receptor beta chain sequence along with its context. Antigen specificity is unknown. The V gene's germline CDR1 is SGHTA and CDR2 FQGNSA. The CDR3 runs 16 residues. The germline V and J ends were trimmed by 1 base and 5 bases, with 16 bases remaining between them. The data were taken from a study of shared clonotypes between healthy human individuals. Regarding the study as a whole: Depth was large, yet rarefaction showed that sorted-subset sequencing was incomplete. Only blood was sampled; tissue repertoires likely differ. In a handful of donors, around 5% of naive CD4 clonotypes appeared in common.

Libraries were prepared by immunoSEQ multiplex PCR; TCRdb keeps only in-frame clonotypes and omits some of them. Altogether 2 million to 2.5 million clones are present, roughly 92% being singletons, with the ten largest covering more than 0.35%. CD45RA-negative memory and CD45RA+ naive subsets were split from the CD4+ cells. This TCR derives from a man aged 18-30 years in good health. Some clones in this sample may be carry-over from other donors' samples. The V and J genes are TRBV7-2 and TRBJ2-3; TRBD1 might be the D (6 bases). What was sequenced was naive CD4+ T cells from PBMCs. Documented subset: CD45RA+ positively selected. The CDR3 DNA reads TGTGCCAGCAGCTTAGAGACAGGATACTGGGGAGATACGCAGTATTTT. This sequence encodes CASSLETGYWGDTQYF.